This entry lists 14 T cell receptor beta chains sequenced from one sample in a study of Ad26.COV2.S vaccination and SARS-CoV-2 variants. Regarding treatment: roughly 18 received Ad26.COV2.S at low or high dose, single or two shots; roughly five received placebo; per-sample allocation not given. Day 63 after the first injection of vaccine or placebo was the sampling time. The assay was immunoSEQ multiplex PCR, and TCRdb's table has in-frame clones only and misses some. Found here are roughly 350,000 clones, less than 90% of them singletons; the top ten hold around 5.8%. Sequenced here: peripheral blood, sampled in a trial of Ad26.COV2.S vaccine versus placebo. These receptors were collected from a person aged 18-65 years who received the Ad26.COV2.S COVID-19 vaccine or a placebo.

The V and J genes are TRBV7-2 and TRBJ1-4; possibly TRBD1 for D (6 bases). The germline V gene encodes CDR1 SGHTA and CDR2 FQGNSA. Trimming took 5 bases from V and 7 from J, leaving 11 bases between them. The CDR3 runs 13 residues. The CDR3 sequence: CASSPKGGEKLFF. As DNA, the CDR3 is TGTGCCAGCAGCCCAAAGGGGGGTGAAAAACTGTTTTTT. The variable domain in full, with the rest retrieved from reference TRBV7-2 and TRBJ1-4, is GAGVSQSPSNKVTEKGKDVELRCDPISGHTALYWYRQSLGQGLEFLIYFQGNSAPDKSGLPSDRFSAERTGGSVSTLTIQRTQQEDSAVYLCASSPKGGEKLFFGSGTQLSVL.

The J gene is TRBJ2-7, the V gene TRBV6-5; 13 bases align to TRBD2. This CDR3 spans 13 amino acids. CDR1 is MNHEY and CDR2 is SVGAGI in the germline V gene. With V trimmed by 10 bases and J by 4 bases, 4 bases remained unmatched. CDR3 protein: CATGLAGAYEQYF. CDR3 sequence (DNA): TGTGCCACCGGACTAGCGGGAGCATACGAGCAGTACTTC.

This chain connects TRBV7-9 to TRBJ2-5; 8 positions match TRBD2. Trimming took 5 bases from V and 7 from J; bases not matched to a gene: 3. Germline CDR1 and CDR2: SEHNR and FQNEAQ (reference sequence). The CDR3 loop spans 12 amino acids. The DNA of the CDR3 is TGTGCCAGCAGCCCCGGGGGGGGGACCCAGTACTTC. Amino acids: CASSPGGGTQYF.

The chain couples TRBV19 to TRBJ1-5; TRBD1 matches 10 bases. From germline, CDR1 is LNHDA and CDR2 SQIVND (reference sequence). J gave up 13 bases and V 9 bases, and 9 bases lay outside the gene matches. This CDR3 is 12 amino acids long. CDR3: CASRQGAGEQHF. In DNA form, the CDR3 reads TGTGCCAGCCGACAGGGGGCTGGCGAGCAGCATTTT.

The gene calls are TRBV9 and TRBJ1-6; TRBD1 matches 7 bases. CDR1 and CDR2 from the germline V gene are SGDLS and YYNGEE. V dropped 2 bases and J dropped 9; count of bases not matched to a gene: 8. The CDR3 is 15 amino acids. The CDR3 region is CASSVGQDGSSPLHF. Written as DNA, the CDR3 is TGTGCCAGCAGCGTTGGACAGGACGGGAGTTCACCCCTCCACTTT. The full variable domain, rest sourced from reference TRBV9 and TRBJ1-6, is DSGVTQTPKHLITATGQRVTLRCSPRSGDLSVYWYQQSLDQGLQFLIQYYNGEERAKGNILERFSAQQFPDLHSELNLSSLELGDSALYFCASSVGQDGSSPLHFGNGTRLTVT.

V and J are TRBV9 and TRBJ1-2; 7 nucleotides align to TRBD1. This CDR3 is 14 amino acids long. After removal of 0 bases from V and 4 bases from J, the junction contained 3 bases not matched to a gene. CDR1 and CDR2 from the germline V gene are SGDLS and YYNGEE. CDR3 region: CASSVGDRPYGYTF. CDR3 in DNA: TGTGCCAGCAGCGTAGGGGACAGACCCTATGGCTACACCTTC. Complete variable domain (other parts from reference TRBV9 and TRBJ1-2): DSGVTQTPKHLITATGQRVTLRCSPRSGDLSVYWYQQSLDQGLQFLIQYYNGEERAKGNILERFSAQQFPDLHSELNLSSLELGDSALYFCASSVGDRPYGYTFGSGTRLTVV.

The chain carries TRBV27 and TRBJ2-1, with D possibly TRBD2 on 7 matching bases. Germline loops: CDR1 MNHEY, CDR2 SMNVEV (reference sequence). V lost 4 bases and J lost 4, with 17 bases in between. The CDR3 consists of 16 residues. CDR3 DNA sequence: TGTGCCAGCAGTTCGTCGGGGGGCCTATGGTACAATGAGCAGTTCTTC. The encoded protein is CASSSSGGLWYNEQFF.

The chain combines TRBV18 with TRBJ2-1; D not certain. V gave up 2 bases and J gave up 10 bases, with 12 bases separating them. This CDR3 comprises 13 residues. Germline V lookup: CDR1 KGHSH, CDR2 LQKENI. The CDR3 reads CASSPSPQLEQFF. CDR3 DNA: TGTGCCAGCTCACCATCCCCCCAATTAGAGCAGTTCTTC.

This sequence joins TRBV5-4 and TRBJ1-1; D is undetermined. The CDR3 consists of 15 residues. Germline loops: CDR1 SGHNT, CDR2 YYREEE (reference sequence). V was cut by 5 bases and J by 6 bases, with 20 bases left in between. The CDR3 here is CASSFQSRNFAEAFF. DNA of the CDR3: TGTGCCAGCAGTTTTCAAAGTCGGAATTTCGCTGAAGCTTTCTTT.

The J gene is TRBJ2-2, the V gene TRBV7-9; D is perhaps TRBD1 (5 bases). Trimming took off 3 bases at V and 4 bases at J, with 15 bases between the two ends. Germline CDR1 is SEHNR and CDR2 is FQNEAQ (reference sequence). The CDR3 contains 16 residues. For the CDR3, the DNA is TGTGCCAGCAGCTTCTTAAGTCAGGGCCTCACCGGGGAGCTGTTTTTT. Its translation is CASSFLSQGLTGELFF. Together with reference TRBV7-9 and TRBJ2-2, the CDR3 gives the full variable domain: DTGVSQNPRHKITKRGQNVTFRCDPISEHNRLYWYRQTLGQGPEFLTYFQNEAQLEKSRLLSDRFSAERPKGSFSTLEIQRTEQGDSAMYLCASSFLSQGLTGELFFGEGSRLTVL.

This clone was seen once. This sequence joins TRBV7-9 and TRBJ2-3; D remains unclear. The CDR3 is made up of 14 amino acids. Germline loops: CDR1 SEHNR, CDR2 FQNEAQ (reference sequence). Trimming shortened V by 1 base and J by 7 bases, and 12 bases separated the two germline ends. The CDR3 DNA follows: TGTGCCAGCAGCTTAGGTCAGCAGAAAAATACGCAGTATTTT. It yields the protein CASSLGQQKNTQYF.

Remarks on this clone: The sample carries other DNA sequences with the same CDR3. CDR3: CASSLLVYEQYF. The CDR3, as DNA: TGTGCCAGCAGTTTGTTGGTTTACGAGCAGTACTTC. The chain combines TRBV28 with TRBJ2-7; D not certain. Germline CDR1 is MDHEN and CDR2 is SYDVKM. The V end was cut by 3 bases, the J end by 4 bases, with 7 bases between. This CDR3 is 12 amino acids long.

The chain recombines TRBV7-9 with TRBJ2-1; 8 bases match TRBD1. V was pared by 4 bases and J by 6 bases, with 8 bases of the junction left unmatched. CDR1 is SEHNR, CDR2 FQNEAQ, per germline (reference sequence). The length of the CDR3 is 15 residues. This chain's CDR3 is CASSSRTGMINEQFF. CDR3 coding DNA: TGTGCCAGCAGCTCCCGGACAGGGATGATCAATGAGCAGTTCTTC.

The chain recombines TRBV5-4 with TRBJ1-1, with TRBD1 matching over 10 bases. CDR3 length: 17 amino acids. V lost 0 bases to trimming and J lost 0 bases; unmatched junction nucleotides: 5. Germline CDR1 is SGHNT and CDR2 is YYREEE (reference sequence). The CDR3: CASSLAWTGGLNTEAFF. Here the CDR3 DNA reads TGTGCCAGCAGCTTGGCCTGGACAGGGGGTTTGAACACTGAAGCTTTCTTT.